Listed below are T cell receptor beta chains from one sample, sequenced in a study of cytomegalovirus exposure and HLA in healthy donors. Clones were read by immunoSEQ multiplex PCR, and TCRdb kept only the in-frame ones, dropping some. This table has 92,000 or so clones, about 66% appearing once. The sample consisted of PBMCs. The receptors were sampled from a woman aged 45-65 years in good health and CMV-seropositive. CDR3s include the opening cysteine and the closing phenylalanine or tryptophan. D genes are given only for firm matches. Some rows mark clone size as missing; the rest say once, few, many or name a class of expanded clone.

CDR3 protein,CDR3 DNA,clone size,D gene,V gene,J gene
CASSPLVADTQYF,TGCGCCAGCAGCCCCCTCGTTGCAGATACGCAGTATTTT,few,NA,TRBV5-1,TRBJ2-3
CASSVGGDRGLYEQYF,TGTGCCAGCAGCGTAGGGGGGGACAGGGGGCTCTACGAGCAGTACTTC,NA,TRBD1,TRBV9,TRBJ2-7
CASSLVGTAANEKLFF,TGTGCCAGCAGCTTAGTGGGGACAGCTGCTAATGAAAAACTGTTTTTT,few,TRBD1,TRBV4-2,TRBJ1-4
CASSFNTGSSKETQYF,TGTGCCAGCAGTTTTAACACAGGGAGTAGCAAAGAGACCCAGTACTTC,NA,NA,TRBV28,TRBJ2-5
CASSEAGPGYNSPLHF,TGTGCCAGCAGTGAAGCGGGGCCAGGATATAATTCACCCCTCCACTTT,NA,NA,TRBV2,TRBJ1-6
CASSTFKSRTEAFF,TGTGCCAGTAGTACCTTCAAGTCGAGGACTGAAGCTTTCTTT,few,NA,TRBV19,TRBJ1-1
CASSPPGYEQYF,TGTGCCAGCAGTCCCCCGGGCTACGAGCAGTACTTC,NA,NA,TRBV28,TRBJ2-7
CASSLGVGGEQFF,TGCGCCAGCAGCTTGGGAGTAGGGGGTGAGCAGTTCTTC,NA,NA,TRBV5-1,TRBJ2-1
CAWSPGLTRGGYTF,TGTGCCTGGAGTCCGGGACTTACACGTGGAGGCTACACCTTC,NA,NA,TRBV30,TRBJ1-2
CASSVGQGRSNTGELFF,TGTGCCAGTAGTGTGGGACAGGGCAGATCAAACACCGGGGAGCTGTTTTTT,NA,TRBD1,TRBV19,TRBJ2-2
CSSSLLGLAGGFDEQYF,TGTTCCAGCAGCTTACTGGGACTAGCGGGGGGATTTGACGAGCAGTACTTC,few,TRBD2,TRBV7-9,TRBJ2-7
CASSSGFSSYNEQFF,TGTGCCAGCAGTAGCGGGTTTAGCTCCTACAATGAGCAGTTCTTC,NA,NA,TRBV28,TRBJ2-1
CSVEGQGTYNEQFF,TGCAGCGTGGAAGGACAGGGGACCTACAATGAGCAGTTCTTC,few,TRBD1,TRBV29-1,TRBJ2-1
CASSLMTGGSDEKLFF,TGTGCCAGCAGTTTGATGACAGGGGGCTCTGATGAAAAACTGTTTTTT,NA,TRBD1,TRBV28,TRBJ1-4
CASSVTDTQYF,TGCGCCAGCAGCGTGACAGATACGCAGTATTTT,few,NA,TRBV10-2,TRBJ2-3
CASSPGQIFMNTEAFF,TGTGCCAGCAGCCCGGGACAGATATTCATGAACACTGAAGCTTTCTTT,few,TRBD1,TRBV5-6,TRBJ1-1
CASSEWGRGSTGELFF,TGTGCCAGCAGTGAATGGGGCAGGGGGTCCACCGGGGAGCTGTTTTTT,once,TRBD1,TRBV25-1,TRBJ2-2
CASSRLGGRSTGNTIYF,TGTGCCAGTAGTCGCCTCGGGGGGAGATCGACTGGAAACACCATATATTTT,NA,NA,TRBV19,TRBJ1-3
CASSYSRSGYEQYF,TGTGCCAGCAGTTACTCCCGGTCAGGCTACGAGCAGTACTTC,NA,NA,TRBV6-5,TRBJ2-7
CASSLGASGGLADTQYF,TGTGCCAGCAGCTTGGGGGCTAGCGGGGGGCTGGCAGATACGCAGTATTTT,NA,TRBD2,TRBV5-5,TRBJ2-3
CASSELNEQYF,TGTGCCAGCAGTGAACTTAACGAGCAGTACTTC,few,NA,TRBV2,TRBJ2-7
CSVAQGDGNQPQHF,TGCAGCGTTGCCCAGGGGGATGGCAATCAGCCCCAGCATTTT,NA,TRBD1,TRBV29-1,TRBJ1-5
CATSRDNRGYTGELFF,TGTGCCACCAGCAGAGACAACAGGGGCTACACCGGGGAGCTGTTTTTT,NA,TRBD1,TRBV15,TRBJ2-2
CASSDPLAGGTDTQYF,TGTGCCAGCTCTGACCCATTAGCGGGAGGCACAGATACGCAGTATTTT,NA,TRBD2,TRBV18,TRBJ2-3
CASSLGQGAADYGYTF,TGCGCCAGCAGCTTGGGACAGGGGGCGGCGGACTATGGCTACACCTTC,NA,TRBD1,TRBV5-1,TRBJ1-2
CASSEDRGRWLVEQYF,TGTGCCAGCAGTGAAGATCGGGGGAGGTGGTTAGTGGAGCAGTACTTC,NA,NA,TRBV2,TRBJ2-7
CASSLAEAGTGKLFF,TGCGCCAGCAGCTTGGCTGAGGCAGGGACAGGAAAACTGTTTTTT,NA,TRBD1,TRBV5-1,TRBJ1-4
CASSASLAGGPKNIQYF,TGTGCCAGCAGTGCCTCTCTAGCGGGGGGGCCCAAAAACATTCAGTACTTC,few,TRBD2,TRBV6-1,TRBJ2-4
CASSPQPGQIGNTIYF,TGTGCCAGCAGCCCACAACCGGGACAGATTGGAAACACCATATATTTT,NA,TRBD1,TRBV14,TRBJ1-3
CASSQTGGSGTDTQYF,TGCGCCAGCAGCCAAACGGGGGGAAGTGGCACAGATACGCAGTATTTT,NA,TRBD2,TRBV5-1,TRBJ2-3
CASSEELRGGGASYEQYF,TGTGCCAGCAGTGAAGAGCTCAGGGGCGGGGGGGCTTCCTACGAGCAGTACTTC,NA,TRBD2,TRBV6-1,TRBJ2-7
CASSLGGGLGDEQFF,TGTGCCAGCAGCTTAGGCGGGGGCCTCGGGGATGAGCAGTTCTTC,few,NA,TRBV7-2,TRBJ2-1
CASSQDRTSALGDTQYF,TGCGCCAGCAGCCAGGATAGAACTAGCGCCTTGGGGGATACGCAGTATTTT,NA,TRBD2,TRBV4-3,TRBJ2-3
CASSFGQGYEQYF,TGTGCCAGCAGCTTCGGACAGGGATACGAGCAGTACTTC,NA,TRBD1,TRBV7-3,TRBJ2-7
CASSLSGPQAFF,TGTGCCAGCAGTTTATCAGGCCCACAAGCTTTCTTT,NA,NA,TRBV28,TRBJ1-1
CASSYPSTGVSGTEAFF,TGTGCCAGCAGTTACCCCTCGACAGGGGTCAGCGGCACTGAAGCTTTCTTT,NA,TRBD1,TRBV28,TRBJ1-1
CASSQEGELYEQYF,TGCGCCAGCAGCCAAGAGGGAGAGCTATACGAGCAGTACTTC,NA,NA,TRBV4-1,TRBJ2-7
CASSLGVADSPLHF,TGTGCCAGCAGCTTAGGGGTGGCGGATTCACCCCTCCACTTT,once,NA,TRBV11-2,TRBJ1-6
CASSQDFAGPSGNTIYF,TGTGCCAGCAGCCAAGATTTCGCAGGTCCTTCTGGAAACACCATATATTTT,NA,NA,TRBV4-2,TRBJ1-3
CASSLVTGEQFF,TGTGCCAGCAGCTTAGTCACGGGTGAGCAGTTCTTC,NA,NA,TRBV7-6,TRBJ2-1
CASSPGTGVGSEKLFF,TGTGCCAGCAGCCCCGGGACGGGGGTGGGTAGTGAAAAACTGTTTTTT,NA,NA,TRBV9,TRBJ1-4
CASSFQGTLNTEAFF,TGTGCCAGCAGCTTTCAGGGGACCCTGAACACTGAAGCTTTCTTT,NA,NA,TRBV13,TRBJ1-1
CASSFPGILSEAFF,TGTGCCAGCAGCTTTCCAGGGATCCTCTCTGAAGCTTTCTTT,NA,NA,TRBV7-2,TRBJ1-1
CASSLAYMGQGGSGETQYF,TGTGCCAGCAGCTTAGCGTATATGGGGCAGGGGGGAAGTGGGGAGACCCAGTACTTC,NA,NA,TRBV7-2,TRBJ2-5